This TCR beta chain was found in a study of cytomegalovirus exposure and HLA in healthy donors. Study overall: Around 78 million unique TCRs, all from HLA-typed donors, were included in an early release of the data. Study conclusions and caveats: Listed as cytomegalovirus-associated were around 160 TCR beta chains. Immune exposure was documented only through CMV serostatus.

This CDR3 is built from 15 residues. After removal of 4 bases from V and 2 bases from J, the junction contained 4 bases not matched to a gene. Germline V gives CDR1 KGHSH, CDR2 LQKENI. Turning to this clone: Its antigen is not known.

Amplification used 60 Vbeta primers and 13 Jbeta primers. Generated by immunoSEQ multiplex PCR, the TCRdb table keeps only in-frame clones and is missing some. Of some 130,000 clones detected, around 80% appear once; the ten largest clones hold around 1.6%. V usage is TRBV18 and J usage is TRBJ1-1; 10 nucleotides align to TRBD1. This clonotype was sampled from a female donor in good health and CMV-seronegative. The sample comprised PBMCs. The chain's CDR3 is CASSRGTGVNTEAFF. CDR3 in DNA: TGTGCCAGCTCACGCGGGACAGGGGTTAACACTGAAGCTTTCTTT.